A single sample gave rise to the 28 T cell receptor beta chains below, sequenced in a study of CD8+CD57+ T cells in acquired aplastic anemia. It was genomic DNA that served as the template for profiling TCR beta VDJ and CDR3. One entry per CDR3 protein, called by TCRdb with MiXCR from the reads. The repertoire has about 200,000 distinct CDR3 sequences, 34% of them found once; the top ten carry 0.9% to 1.2%. Sequences were obtained from sorted CD4+, CD8+, or CD8+CD57+ T cells (not recorded which) from PBMCs. All receptors come from a human donor in good health, serving as a control.

Remarks on this clonotype: A read error may be the cause here, since a much bigger clone is one base away. The genes are TRBV5-1 and TRBJ2-7; possibly TRBD1 for D (6 bases). V lost 5 bases and J lost 2, with 17 bases in between. This CDR3 has 15 residues. CDR1 is SGHRS, CDR2 YFSETQ, per germline. This chain's CDR3 is CASRREGRGPYEQYF. In nucleotides, the CDR3 is TGCGCCAGCAGAAGAGAGGGCAGGGGTCCCTACGAGCAGTACTTC.

As to this clonotype: The junction departs from germline at one end; a sequencing error may be responsible. The chain carries TRBV6-1 and TRBJ2-7; 7 bases map to TRBD2. This CDR3 spans 14 amino acids. CDR1 and CDR2 (germline): MNHNS, SASEGT. CDR3 amino acids: CASRKRGDYYEQYF. CDR3 nucleotides: TGTGCTAGCAGGAAACGGGGGGATTACTACGAGCAGTACTTC.

This clonotype was recorded a few times. This chain uses TRBV4-2 with TRBJ1-2; TRBD1 is a possible D gene (6 bases). The CDR3 sequence is 15 residues long. Looked up from germline, CDR1 is LGHNA and CDR2 is YNFKEQ. Trimming removed 0 bases at V and 4 bases at J, with 12 bases between. CDR3 region: CASSQEWGGIYGYTF. The CDR3 DNA reads as TGTGCCAGCAGCCAAGAGTGGGGGGGCATCTATGGCTACACCTTC.

In its sample, this clonotype was seen once. This sequence may be a read error, since a much larger clone differs from it by one base. J is TRBJ2-2 and V is TRBV11-2; the D is unclear. The germline CDR1 and CDR2 sequences are SGHAT and FQNNGV. V lost 4 bases to trimming and J lost 4 bases, with 16 bases between them. The CDR3 is made up of 16 amino acids. CDR3 in amino acids: CASSSPSMVSTGELFF. The CDR3 DNA sequence: TGTGCCAGCAGCTCCCCCAGCATGGTGAGCACCGGGGAGCTGTTTTTT.

The gene calls are TRBV24-1 and TRBJ2-1; 10 nucleotides agree with TRBD1. CDR3 length: 11 amino acids. Germline V lookup: CDR1 KGHDR, CDR2 SFDVKD. The CDR3 reads CATGGSHEQFF. As DNA, the CDR3 is TGTGCGACAGGGGGCTCCCATGAGCAGTTCTTC.

The chain carries TRBV30 and TRBJ2-7; 13 positions agree with TRBD2. CDR1 GTSNPN and CDR2 SVGIG come from the germline V gene (reference sequence). The CDR3 has 15 residues. V shed 1 base, J shed 0 bases, and the junction held 0 bases outside the gene matches. DNA for the CDR3: TGTGCCTGGAGTGGGACTAGCGGGAGCTCCTACGAGCAGTACTTC. It yields the protein CAWSGTSGSSYEQYF.

This clonotype was detected ten times or more. The V gene is TRBV9, the J gene TRBJ2-7, with 9 bases that match TRBD1. CDR1 SGDLS and CDR2 YYNGEE come from the germline V gene. The CDR3 length is 15 residues. Unmatched junction bases numbered 3, after V lost 0 bases and J lost 2 bases. CDR3 sequence: CASSVGQGDTYEQYF. The DNA for the CDR3 is TGTGCCAGCAGCGTAGGACAGGGGGACACCTACGAGCAGTACTTC.

This clonotype was detected a few times. The conserved phenylalanine or tryptophan normally closing the CDR3 is absent here, so this likely arose from a read error. V gene TRBV12-3 or TRBV12-4 combines with J gene TRBJ2-7, with TRBD2 identical over 7 bases. V was pared by 3 bases and J by 6 bases, with 8 bases of the junction left unmatched. The CDR3 totals 14 residues. The CDR3 sequence is CASSFTRPGGEQYL. In DNA form, the CDR3 reads TGTGCCAGCAGTTTCACTCGCCCGGGGGGCGAGCAGTACCTC.

This clonotype was counted a single time. V and J are TRBV14 and TRBJ2-7; 8 bases are shared with TRBD1. Germline lookup yields CDR1 SGHDN and CDR2 FVKESK. This CDR3 comprises 16 residues. With V trimmed by 1 base and J by 7 bases, 12 bases remained unmatched. The DNA of the CDR3 is TGTGCCAGCAGCCAAGCTGTGTGGACAGGGTACGTAGAGCAGTACTTC. Its protein product is CASSQAVWTGYVEQYF.

This clonotype was detected ten times or more. The V call is TRBV7-2, the J call TRBJ2-7; D is possibly TRBD1 (6 bases). Germline CDR1 reads SGHTA; CDR2 reads FQGNSA. The V end was cut by 5 bases, the J end by 3 bases, with 17 bases between. CDR3 length: 15 amino acids. CDR3 amino acids: CASSPTGQLYYEQYF. The DNA for the CDR3 is TGTGCCAGCAGCCCCACCGGACAGCTATACTACGAGCAGTACTTC.

This clonotype has only a few counts. The chain combines TRBV6-1 with TRBJ1-1, with a possible D match to TRBD1 (6 bases). V lost 6 bases and J 7 bases, leaving 15 bases between the germline ends. This CDR3 has 13 residues. Germline V gene data show CDR1 as MNHNS and CDR2 as SASEGT. For the CDR3, the DNA is TGTGCCAGCAGCGGGGCGGGGGCCAATGAAGCTTTCTTT. Protein product: CASSGAGANEAFF.

The CDR3 spells CASRRSVGNTIYF. The CDR3 DNA follows: TGTGCCAGCAGGCGCAGCGTGGGAAACACCATATATTTT. The chain couples TRBV6-1 to TRBJ1-3; D is ambiguous. CDR1 MNHNS and CDR2 SASEGT come from the germline V gene. CDR3 length: 13 amino acids. The V end was cut by 6 bases, the J end by 4 bases, with 10 bases between.

This clonotype appeared many times. J is TRBJ1-2 and V is TRBV11-3; D might be TRBD1 (6 bases). The CDR3 runs 15 residues. V gave up 5 bases and J gave up 2 bases, with 15 bases separating them. Germline V gene sequence: CDR1 SGHNT, CDR2 YENEEA. The DNA of the CDR3 is TGTGCCAGCAGCCCCCGGAGCAGGGGAAACTATGGCTACACCTTC. This translates into CASSPRSRGNYGYTF. The full variable domain, its missing parts supplied by reference TRBV11-3 and TRBJ1-2, is EAGVVQSPRYKIIEKKQPVAFWCNPISGHNTLYWYLQNLGQGPELLIRYENEEAVDDSQLPKDRFSAERLKGVDSTLKIQPAELGDSAVYLCASSPRSRGNYGYTFGSGTRLTVV.

The sample holds many counts of this clonotype. V gene TRBV7-7 combines with J gene TRBJ2-1; D might be TRBD2 (5 bases). The CDR3 sequence is 13 residues long. V was trimmed by 5 bases and J by 5 bases, leaving 10 bases between them. Looked up from germline, CDR1 is SSHAT and CDR2 is FNYEAQ (reference sequence). CDR3 sequence reads: CASSIERDNEQFF. CDR3 DNA: TGTGCCAGCAGCATAGAGAGGGACAATGAGCAGTTCTTC.

V usage is TRBV7-3 and J usage is TRBJ2-2; possibly TRBD1 for D (5 bases). Germline V gene data show CDR1 as SGHTA and CDR2 as FQGTGA. Trimming removed 0 bases from V and 6 bases from J, with 5 bases in between. CDR3 length: 13 residues. The CDR3 coding sequence is TGTGCCAGCAGCTTAACAGGGGCCGGGGAGCTGTTTTTT. Its protein is CASSLTGAGELFF. Full variable domain (missing parts from reference TRBV7-3 and TRBJ2-2): GAGVSQTPSNKVTEKGKYVELRCDPISGHTALYWYRQSLGQGPEFLIYFQGTGAADDSGLPNDRFFAVRPEGSVSTLKIQRTERGDSAVYLCASSLTGAGELFFGEGSRLTVL.

This chain uses TRBV20-1 with TRBJ2-7, with D possibly being TRBD1 (7 bases). The germline V gene has CDR1 DFQATT and CDR2 SNEGSKA (reference sequence). The CDR3 runs to 11 residues. V lost 3 bases and J 6 bases, leaving 9 bases between the germline ends. CDR3 DNA: TGCAGTGCTAGTCAGGGGGGCGAGCAGTACGTC. Protein product: CSASQGGEQYV.

This clonotype occurred a few times. J is TRBJ1-1 and V is TRBV9; no clear D. The CDR3 totals 17 residues. Germline CDR1 reads SGDLS; CDR2 reads YYNGEE. V was trimmed by 4 bases and J by 6 bases, leaving 25 bases between them. CDR3 sequence reads: CASSIATNSHRGAEAFF. The CDR3 DNA is TGTGCCAGCAGCATAGCGACAAACTCCCATCGAGGCGCTGAAGCTTTCTTT.

The V gene is TRBV19, the J gene TRBJ1-4; D uncertain. The CDR3 totals 17 residues. Germline CDR1 reads LNHDA; CDR2 reads SQIVND (reference sequence). Trimming pared 2 bases from V and 0 bases from J, leaving 13 bases between. The CDR3 sequence: CASSIQILSATNEKLFF. The CDR3 DNA is TGTGCCAGTAGTATACAGATACTCTCTGCAACTAATGAAAAACTGTTTTTT.

This clonotype was seen ten or more times. This sequence joins TRBV29-1 and TRBJ2-7, with D maybe TRBD1 (6 bases). Trimming removed 6 bases at V and 5 bases at J, with 23 bases between. The CDR3 totals 15 residues. CDR1 SQVTM and CDR2 ANQGSEA come from the germline V gene. The chain's CDR3 is CSVRPQGPSTDEQYF. CDR3 nucleotides: TGCAGCGTCCGGCCACAGGGCCCCAGTACGGACGAGCAGTACTTC.

The sample holds many counts of this clonotype. The chain links TRBV20-1 to TRBJ2-5; D perhaps matches TRBD2 (5 bases). The CDR3 is 12 amino acids. Trimming removed 7 bases at V and 1 base at J, with 10 bases between. CDR1 DFQATT and CDR2 SNEGSKA come from the germline V gene (reference sequence). The CDR3 sequence: CSGRSGQETQYF. CDR3 coding DNA: TGCAGTGGTCGCAGCGGCCAAGAGACCCAGTACTTC.

This clonotype was recorded many times. The chain links TRBV20-1 to TRBJ2-3; tentative D call: TRBD2 (5 bases). V was clipped by 3 bases and J by 2 bases, with 15 bases between them. This CDR3 region has 15 residues. Germline-derived CDR1 and CDR2 are DFQATT and SNEGSKA (reference sequence). In nucleotides, the CDR3 is TGCAGTGCTAGTCCCCCGGGCGGGCTCACAGATACGCAGTATTTT. Residues: CSASPPGGLTDTQYF.

This clonotype was recorded a few times. The genes are TRBV6-2 or TRBV6-3 and TRBJ1-2; weak D call: TRBD1 (6 bases). The CDR3 sequence is 12 residues long. Germline assignment: CDR1 MNHEY and CDR2 SVGEGT. Trimming stripped 8 bases from V and 3 bases from J, with 10 bases between. CDR3 sequence (DNA): TGTGCCAGCCGGGACACCCACTATGGCTACACCTTC. It is translated as CASRDTHYGYTF.

Many counts were recorded for this clonotype. The chain employs TRBV7-2 and TRBJ2-5; 9 bases are a match to TRBD1. V dropped 5 bases and J dropped 7; count of bases not matched to a gene: 8. CDR3 length: 14 residues. Germline V CDR1 and CDR2: SGHTA, FQGNSA. The CDR3, as DNA: TGTGCCAGCAGCCCACAGGGGGCGGAAGGGACCCAGTACTTC. Translation gives CASSPQGAEGTQYF. Drawing the rest from reference TRBV7-2 and TRBJ2-5, the complete variable domain is GAGVSQSPSNKVTEKGKDVELRCDPISGHTALYWYRQSLGQGLEFLIYFQGNSAPDKSGLPSDRFSAERTGGSVSTLTIQRTQQEDSAVYLCASSPQGAEGTQYFGPGTRLLVL.

V and J are TRBV10-2 and TRBJ2-7; D gene ambiguous. The CDR3 is 13 residues long. The V and J ends lost 6 bases and 5 bases respectively, with 14 bases between them. Germline V gene lookup returns CDR1 WSHSY and CDR2 SAAADI. The CDR3 DNA reads TGCGCCAGCAGGAGAAGGCTCATGGACGAGCAGTACTTC. As protein: CASRRRLMDEQYF.

This clonotype was found many times. The chain couples TRBV5-1 to TRBJ1-3, with D possibly being TRBD1 (6 bases). V was shortened by 4 bases and J by 4 bases, with 9 bases between the two germline ends. Germline CDR1 reads SGHRS; CDR2 reads YFSETQ. The CDR3 has 13 amino acids. The CDR3: CASSEDSGNTIYF. Here the CDR3 DNA reads TGCGCCAGCAGCGAGGACAGCGGAAACACCATATATTTT. The full variable domain, completed using reference TRBV5-1 and TRBJ1-3, is KAGVTQTPRYLIKTRGQQVTLSCSPISGHRSVSWYQQTPGQGLQFLFEYFSETQRNKGNFPGRFSGRQFSNSRSEMNVSTLELGDSALYLCASSEDSGNTIYFGEGSWLTVV.

Of note for this clonotype: One base away lies a much larger clone, so this may be a sequencing read error. The chain has TRBV25-1 and TRBJ1-3; D call uncertain. The CDR3 covers 14 residues. Germline CDR1 reads MGHDK; CDR2 reads SYGVNS. DNA for the CDR3: TGTGCCAGCAGTGGGATTTCCTCTGGAAACACCACATATTTT. Protein: CASSGISSGNTTYF.

This clonotype was picked up many times. V and J are TRBV14 and TRBJ2-1; unclear D gene. Trimming left V 1 base short and J 4 bases short, with 8 bases between. CDR1 is SGHDN and CDR2 is FVKESK in the germline V gene. The CDR3 covers 14 residues. The CDR3 loop is CASSQGPAYNEQFF. DNA for the CDR3: TGTGCCAGCAGCCAAGGTCCAGCGTACAATGAGCAGTTCTTC.

Remarks on this clonotype: The junction departs from germline at one end; a sequencing error may be responsible. J is TRBJ2-3 and V is TRBV10-3; 12 bases map to TRBD2. The CDR3 is made up of 16 amino acids. CDR1 is ENHRY, CDR2 SYGVKD, per germline. CDR3 nucleotides: TGTGCCATCAGTGAGGCACTAGCGGGAGGCGCAGATATGCAGTATTTT. It translates to CAISEALAGGADMQYF.